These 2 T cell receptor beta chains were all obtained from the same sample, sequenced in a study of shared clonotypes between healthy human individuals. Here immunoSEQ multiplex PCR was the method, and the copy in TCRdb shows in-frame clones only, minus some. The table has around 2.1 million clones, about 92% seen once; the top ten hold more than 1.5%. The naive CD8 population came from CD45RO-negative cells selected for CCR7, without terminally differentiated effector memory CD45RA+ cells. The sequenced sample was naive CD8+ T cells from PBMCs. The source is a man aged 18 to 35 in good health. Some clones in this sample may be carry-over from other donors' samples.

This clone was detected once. The CDR3 spells CASLSGPGGREQFF. CDR3 coding DNA: TGTGCCAGCTTAAGCGGACCCGGCGGACGTGAGCAGTTCTTC. The chain uses TRBV27 and TRBJ2-1; D perhaps matches TRBD2 (5 bases). This CDR3 spans 14 amino acids. CDR1 is MNHEY and CDR2 is SMNVEV in the germline V gene (reference sequence). V lost 8 bases, J lost 9 bases, and 20 bases lay in between.

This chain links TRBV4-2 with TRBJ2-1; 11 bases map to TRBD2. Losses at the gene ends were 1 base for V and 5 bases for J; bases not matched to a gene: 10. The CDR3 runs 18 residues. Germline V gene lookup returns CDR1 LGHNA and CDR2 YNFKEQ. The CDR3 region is CASSQVPLAGGFDNEQFF. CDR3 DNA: TGTGCCAGCAGCCAAGTGCCGCTAGCGGGAGGATTCGACAATGAGCAGTTCTTC.